A selection of T cell receptor beta chains follows, all from one sample in a study of T cells in localized non-small cell lung cancer. The protocol was immunoSEQ multiplex PCR, while the TCRdb copy is restricted to in-frame clones and leaves out a portion. The top ten clones hold around 15% of a sample with over a thousand clones, roughly 23% of them seen once. The sequenced sample was lung tumor tissue, obtained before any cancer treatment. These TCRs come from a woman aged 40 to 75 with stage I lung adenocarcinoma. CDR3s include the opening cysteine and the closing phenylalanine or tryptophan. Fields, in order: CDR3 protein, CDR3 DNA, CDR3 length, D gene, clone size, J gene, V gene. The D gene is left open where the match is weak. Clone size appears in some rows only: once, few, many, or a class for an expanded clone.

CASSPDRNSPLHF | TGTGCCAGCTCACCTGACAGGAATTCACCCCTCCACTTT | 13 | - | - | TRBJ1-6 | TRBV18
CASSDREHGYTF | TGTGCCAGCAGCGACAGGGAACATGGCTACACCTTC | 12 | TRBD1 | large | TRBJ1-2 | TRBV6-8
CASSLEGGADQPQHF | TGTGCCAGCAGCTTGGAGGGGGGAGCGGATCAGCCCCAGCATTTT | 15 | - | - | TRBJ1-5 | TRBV11-3
CASSPGTGHSYEQYF | TGTGCCAGCAGCCCAGGGACAGGCCACTCCTACGAGCAGTACTTC | 15 | TRBD1 | - | TRBJ2-7 | TRBV11-3
CATSRDYLIYNEQFF | TGTGCCACCAGCAGAGATTATCTAATCTACAATGAGCAGTTCTTC | 15 | - | few | TRBJ2-1 | TRBV15
CASSVGTTSETQYF | TGTGCCAGCAGCGTCGGGACTACCTCGGAGACCCAGTACTTC | 14 | TRBD2 | - | TRBJ2-5 | TRBV9
CASSLVTGDTHYEQYF | TGTGCCAGCAGCTTAGTGACAGGGGACACCCACTACGAGCAGTACTTC | 16 | TRBD1 | large | TRBJ2-7 | TRBV11-3
CAWSAGQPNQETQYF | TGTGCCTGGAGTGCGGGACAGCCGAACCAAGAGACCCAGTACTTC | 15 | TRBD1 | - | TRBJ2-5 | TRBV30
CASSDSGWASTDTQYF | TGTGCCAGCAGTGACTCGGGATGGGCTAGCACAGATACGCAGTATTTT | 16 | - | few | TRBJ2-3 | TRBV6-8
CASSWDRGSSPLHF | TGTGCCAGCAGCTGGGACAGGGGAAGTTCACCCCTCCACTTT | 14 | TRBD1 | medium-sized | TRBJ1-6 | TRBV11-3
CASMGQADPGEQYF | TGCGCCAGCATGGGCCAGGCCGACCCCGGCGAGCAGTACTTC | 14 | - | - | TRBJ2-7 | TRBV5-1
CAWSVRLWGVSNTEAFF | TGTGCCTGGAGTGTACGTCTTTGGGGGGTTTCGAACACTGAAGCTTTCTTT | 17 | - | large | TRBJ1-1 | TRBV30
CASLSGDGTSGYTF | TGTGCCAGCCTCTCAGGGGACGGGACATCTGGCTACACCTTC | 14 | - | few | TRBJ1-2 | TRBV28
CASSLVGDRYSAFNYGYTF | TGTGCCAGCAGCTTAGTAGGCGACAGGTACTCAGCCTTTAACTATGGCTACACCTTC | 19 | - | - | TRBJ1-2 | TRBV11-3
CASSYASNPDTQYF | TGTGCCAGCAGTTACGCATCTAACCCAGATACGCAGTATTTT | 14 | - | - | TRBJ2-3 | TRBV6-8
CATSREWTATSYEQYF | TGTGCCACCAGCAGAGAATGGACAGCCACCTCCTACGAGCAGTACTTC | 16 | - | - | TRBJ2-7 | TRBV15
CARGAGGYEQYF | TGTGCCCGAGGAGCGGGGGGCTACGAGCAGTACTTC | 12 | TRBD2 | - | TRBJ2-7 | TRBV30
CASSTHRASSGNTIYF | TGTGCCAGTAGTACGCACAGGGCCTCCTCTGGAAACACCATATATTTT | 16 | - | - | TRBJ1-3 | TRBV19
CAISRSLSYEQYF | TGTGCCATCAGTCGCAGTCTGTCCTACGAGCAGTACTTC | 13 | - | - | TRBJ2-7 | TRBV6-8
CASSPGLQGDGYTF | TGTGCCAGCTCACCAGGCTTGCAGGGGGATGGCTACACCTTC | 14 | TRBD1 | - | TRBJ1-2 | TRBV18
CTCRQASTDTQYF | TGCACCTGTCGACAGGCTAGCACAGATACGCAGTATTTT | 13 | - | - | TRBJ2-3 | TRBV29-1
CASIPFTQKGIHEQYF | TGTGCCAGCATCCCTTTCACACAGAAAGGGATCCACGAGCAGTACTTC | 16 | - | - | TRBJ2-7 | TRBV6-8
CASSQAAASYGYTF | TGCGCCAGCAGCCAAGCGGCGGCATCCTATGGCTACACCTTC | 14 | - | few | TRBJ1-2 | TRBV4-1
CAWSVLRGVYEQYF | TGTGCCTGGAGTGTACTTCGGGGCGTCTACGAGCAGTACTTC | 14 | - | - | TRBJ2-7 | TRBV30
CASSRMMGGAGGNTIYF | TGTGCCAGTAGCCGCATGATGGGGGGCGCGGGCGGAAACACCATATATTTT | 17 | - | - | TRBJ1-3 | TRBV19
CSVESQDRSSYNEQFF | TGCAGCGTTGAATCACAGGACAGAAGCTCCTACAATGAGCAGTTCTTC | 16 | - | - | TRBJ2-1 | TRBV29-1
CASSEELVYGYTF | TGTGCCAGCAGTGAGGAGTTAGTCTATGGCTACACCTTC | 13 | - | large | TRBJ1-2 | TRBV6-8
CASSLDWGGGELFF | TGTGCCAGCAGCTTAGATTGGGGAGGCGGGGAGCTGTTTTTT | 14 | - | medium-sized | TRBJ2-2 | TRBV11-3
CASSLSAGGGTEAFF | TGCGCCAGCAGCTTGTCTGCCGGCGGAGGGACTGAAGCTTTCTTT | 15 | - | - | TRBJ1-1 | TRBV5-1
CASSPGRRGITEAFF | TGTGCCAGCAGTCCGGGACGGCGGGGGATTACTGAAGCTTTCTTT | 15 | - | few | TRBJ1-1 | TRBV6-8
CASSSRGTGRIEQFF | TGTGCCAGCAGCTCGCGCGGGACAGGCCGCATCGAGCAGTTCTTC | 15 | TRBD1 | few | TRBJ2-1 | TRBV11-3
CASSMGGGTDTQYF | TGTGCCAGTAGTATGGGCGGGGGCACAGATACGCAGTATTTT | 14 | - | few | TRBJ2-3 | TRBV19
CAWSSVGLSYEQYF | TGTGCCTGGTCTTCGGTCGGGCTGTCCTACGAGCAGTACTTC | 14 | - | - | TRBJ2-7 | TRBV30
CASNAPGQGSYEQYF | TGTGCCAGCAATGCACCGGGACAGGGTTCCTACGAGCAGTACTTC | 15 | TRBD1 | few | TRBJ2-7 | TRBV28
CSARDIYTGELFF | TGCAGCGCCCGGGACATCTACACCGGGGAGCTGTTTTTT | 13 | - | few | TRBJ2-2 | TRBV29-1
CASTITGQETQYF | TGTGCCAGCACTATTACGGGCCAAGAGACCCAGTACTTC | 13 | - | few | TRBJ2-5 | TRBV28
CASSRAGDSYEQYF | TGTGCCAGCTCACGCGCGGGGGACTCCTACGAGCAGTACTTC | 14 | TRBD2 | once | TRBJ2-7 | TRBV18
CASSTSGVSSYNSPLHF | TGTGCCAGCAGCACGTCAGGGGTGAGCTCCTATAATTCACCCCTCCACTTT | 17 | - | medium-sized | TRBJ1-6 | TRBV11-3
CASRDGLAGPSSTDTQYF | TGTGCCAGCAGAGACGGACTAGCGGGGCCTTCTAGCACAGATACGCAGTATTTT | 18 | TRBD2 | few | TRBJ2-3 | TRBV6-8
CASRLGLETGELFF | TGTGCCAGTAGACTAGGTTTGGAAACCGGGGAGCTGTTTTTT | 14 | - | few | TRBJ2-2 | TRBV12-2
CASSQDGQLNQPQHF | TGTGCCAGCTCCCAGGACGGACAGCTCAATCAGCCCCAGCATTTT | 15 | - | large | TRBJ1-5 | TRBV18
CASRGHRGYNEQFF | TGTGCCAGCAGAGGACACAGGGGCTACAATGAGCAGTTCTTC | 14 | TRBD1 | - | TRBJ2-1 | TRBV6-8
CASSRTAFNYGYTF | TGCGCCAGCAGCAGGACAGCATTTAACTATGGCTACACCTTC | 14 | - | - | TRBJ1-2 | TRBV5-1
CASSQSSGANEKLFF | TGCGCCAGCAGTCAATCGAGTGGAGCTAATGAAAAACTGTTTTTT | 15 | - | - | TRBJ1-4 | TRBV23-1
CAWARGQETQYF | TGTGCCTGGGCCCGGGGCCAAGAGACCCAGTACTTC | 12 | - | - | TRBJ2-5 | TRBV30
CASSLGGTDLNQPQHF | TGTGCCAGCAGCTTAGGAGGGACAGACTTGAATCAGCCCCAGCATTTT | 16 | TRBD1 | - | TRBJ1-5 | TRBV11-3
CASSEIRGETQYF | TGTGCCAGCAGTGAGATCAGGGGGGAGACCCAGTACTTC | 13 | TRBD1 | large | TRBJ2-5 | TRBV6-8
CASSSTGRTGELFF | TGTGCCAGCAGTTCGACAGGGAGAACCGGGGAGCTGTTTTTT | 14 | TRBD1 | - | TRBJ2-2 | TRBV28
CAGRTGDHPRDEKLFF | TGTGCCGGCCGGACGGGGGATCACCCGCGGGATGAAAAACTGTTTTTT | 16 | - | large | TRBJ1-4 | TRBV12-2
CASTKPPLAAYNEQFF | TGTGCCAGCACCAAACCACCACTAGCGGCCTACAATGAGCAGTTCTTC | 16 | TRBD2 | few | TRBJ2-1 | TRBV6-8
CASSLGQGRGYTF | TGTGCCAGCAGTTTAGGCCAGGGTAGGGGCTACACCTTC | 13 | - | - | TRBJ1-2 | TRBV28
CASVTGSSYNSPLHF | TGTGCCAGCGTAACAGGTTCCTCCTATAATTCACCCCTCCACTTT | 15 | - | few | TRBJ1-6 | TRBV28
CASSPFEGALTNEKLFF | TGTGCCAGCAGTCCATTCGAGGGGGCCCTAACTAATGAAAAACTGTTTTTT | 17 | TRBD1 | - | TRBJ1-4 | TRBV6-8